A single sample is the source of the 13 T cell receptor beta chains below, sequenced in a study of vaccination effects on CD4 cells after COVID-19. No antigens are known for them. An approximately nine-day culture period preceded the isolation of CD4+ T cells. Method: immunoSEQ multiplex PCR; TCRdb's copy keeps in-frame clones and lacks some. Of 35,000 to 40,000 clones listed, 82% are singletons. Source: CD4+ T cells from PBMCs cultured without peptide, taken before COVID-19 vaccination. The receptors shown here come from a human donor who received a COVID-19 vaccine.

Written as DNA, the CDR3 is TGTGCCAGCAGCTTTGGCGGCTCCGGGACTGAAGCTTTCTTT. This encodes CASSFGGSGTEAFF. The chain couples TRBV7-3 to TRBJ1-1; D is uncertain. Germline lookup yields CDR1 SGHTA and CDR2 FQGTGA. V dropped 3 bases and J dropped 5 bases, with 13 bases sitting between them. The CDR3 is 14 amino acids.

This clone was observed a handful of times. The rearrangement uses TRBV2 and TRBJ1-5, with TRBD1 matching 7 bases. V dropped 8 bases and J dropped 6; count of bases not matched to a gene: 10. Per germline, CDR1 SNHLY and CDR2 FYNNEI. The CDR3 has 14 residues. DNA of the CDR3: TGTGCCAGCGAAGATTTGGACAGGAGTCAGCCCCAGCATTTT. This encodes CASEDLDRSQPQHF.

The chain employs TRBV14 and TRBJ1-3; D gene ambiguous. The germline V gene has CDR1 SGHDN and CDR2 FVKESK. The CDR3 has 13 amino acids. V shed 8 bases and J shed 3 bases, with 11 bases lying between them. The CDR3 loop reads CASGEVGGNTIYF. CDR3 in DNA: TGTGCCAGCGGGGAAGTTGGTGGAAACACCATATATTTT.

The rearrangement uses TRBV5-4 and TRBJ2-1; D not resolved. The CDR3 contains 15 residues. Germline V gene lookup returns CDR1 SGHNT and CDR2 YYREEE (reference sequence). V lost 5 bases and J 0 bases, leaving 12 bases between the germline ends. CDR3 protein: CASRYTPSSYNEQFF. The CDR3 coding sequence is TGTGCCAGCAGATATACTCCCAGCTCCTACAATGAGCAGTTCTTC.

J is TRBJ2-1 and V is TRBV29-1; a possible D gene is TRBD2 (6 bases). The CDR3 totals 14 residues. Germline lookup yields CDR1 SQVTM and CDR2 ANQGSEA. Trimming took off 1 base at V and 9 bases at J, with 16 bases between the two ends. In DNA, the CDR3 is TGCAGCGTTGAAGTTGCGGGGTTGAGAGGTGAGCAGTTCTTC. It is translated as CSVEVAGLRGEQFF.

The V call is TRBV5-1, the J call TRBJ1-6; TRBD1 aligns across 10 bases. CDR3 length: 15 amino acids. Germline lookup yields CDR1 SGHRS and CDR2 YFSETQ. Unmatched junction bases numbered 6, after V lost 4 bases and J lost 8 bases. The CDR3 region has the DNA TGCGCCAGCAGCCCTGGGGGACAGGGGTATTCACCCCTCCACTTT. It yields the protein CASSPGGQGYSPLHF. Based on the CDR3 plus reference TRBV5-1 and TRBJ1-6, the full variable domain is KAGVTQTPRYLIKTRGQQVTLSCSPISGHRSVSWYQQTPGQGLQFLFEYFSETQRNKGNFPGRFSGRQFSNSRSEMNVSTLELGDSALYLCASSPGGQGYSPLHFGNGTRLTVT.

This sequence joins TRBV29-1 and TRBJ1-3; D is possibly TRBD1 (6 bases). In germline, CDR1 is SQVTM, CDR2 ANQGSEA. V gave up 7 bases and J gave up 0 bases, with 16 bases separating them. This CDR3 spans 15 amino acids. The CDR3 nucleotides read TGCAGCGATTTAAGACAGGCCCCCTCTGGAAACACCATATATTTT. It is translated as CSDLRQAPSGNTIYF.

V usage is TRBV5-1 and J usage is TRBJ2-1, with D unclear. This CDR3 region has 14 residues. Germline CDR1 reads SGHRS; CDR2 reads YFSETQ. V was clipped by 2 bases and J by 3 bases, with 9 bases between them. The CDR3: CASSFQDIYNEQFF. CDR3 DNA sequence: TGCGCCAGCAGCTTCCAGGATATCTACAATGAGCAGTTCTTC.

V and J are TRBV7-3 and TRBJ2-2; D may be TRBD1 (6 bases). This CDR3 region has 17 residues. V was clipped by 1 base and J by 0 bases, with 12 bases between them. Germline V gives CDR1 SGHTA, CDR2 FQGTGA. This chain's CDR3 is CASSLNTGYTNTGELFF. The CDR3, as DNA: TGTGCCAGCAGCTTAAACACAGGGTATACGAACACCGGGGAGCTGTTTTTT.

In its sample, this clone was seen a few times. The V call is TRBV2, the J call TRBJ1-3, with 8 bases fitting TRBD1. Germline CDR1 and CDR2: SNHLY and FYNNEI. After removal of 6 bases from V and 2 bases from J, the junction contained 9 bases not matched to a gene. The CDR3 runs to 16 residues. CDR3 nucleotide sequence: TGTGCCAGCAGCCCAATTCCGACAGGGGCTGGAAACACCATATATTTT. Translation gives CASSPIPTGAGNTIYF.

This rearrangement joins TRBV6-1 to TRBJ1-2; D call uncertain. Trimming cost V 1 base and J 4 bases, with 7 bases left between them. The V gene's germline CDR1 is MNHNS and CDR2 SASEGT. The CDR3 is made up of 13 amino acids. This chain's CDR3 is CASSEETFYGYTF. For the CDR3, the DNA is TGTGCCAGCAGTGAAGAGACCTTCTATGGCTACACCTTC.

The chain carries TRBV3-1 (or the pseudogene TRBV3-2) and TRBJ1-1; D gene uncertain. Trimming took 3 bases from V and 1 from J, leaving 9 bases between them. This CDR3 is 14 amino acids long. Germline assignment: CDR1 LGHDT and CDR2 YNNKEL (reference sequence). This chain's CDR3 is CASSQAAGNTEAFF. DNA of the CDR3: TGTGCCAGCAGCCAGGCCGCCGGGAACACTGAAGCTTTCTTT.

The CDR3 loop is CASSFSYNSPLHF. The DNA of the CDR3 is TGTGCCAGCAGCTTCTCCTATAATTCACCCCTCCACTTT. The chain is built from TRBV7-3 and TRBJ1-6; D gene uncertain. V was trimmed by 3 bases and J by 0 bases, leaving 0 bases between them. Germline loops: CDR1 SGHTA, CDR2 FQGTGA. The CDR3 runs 13 residues. The variable domain in full, with the rest retrieved from reference TRBV7-3 and TRBJ1-6, is GAGVSQTPSNKVTEKGKYVELRCDPISGHTALYWYRQSLGQGPEFLIYFQGTGAADDSGLPNDRFFAVRPEGSVSTLKIQRTERGDSAVYLCASSFSYNSPLHFGNGTRLTVT.